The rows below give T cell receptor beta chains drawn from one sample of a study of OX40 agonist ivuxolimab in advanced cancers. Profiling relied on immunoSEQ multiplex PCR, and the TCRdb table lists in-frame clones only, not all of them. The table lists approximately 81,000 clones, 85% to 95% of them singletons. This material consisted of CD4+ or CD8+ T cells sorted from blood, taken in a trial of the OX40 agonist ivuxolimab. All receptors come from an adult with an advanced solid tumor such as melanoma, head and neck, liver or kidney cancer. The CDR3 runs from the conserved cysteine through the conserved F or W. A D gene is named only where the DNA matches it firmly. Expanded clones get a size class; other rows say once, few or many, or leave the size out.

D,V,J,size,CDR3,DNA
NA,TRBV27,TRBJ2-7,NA,CASSLVGGSGYEQYF,TGTGCCAGCAGTTTAGTTGGAGGGTCCGGCTACGAGCAGTACTTC
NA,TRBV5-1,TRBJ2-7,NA,CASSSAGQYPYEQYF,TGCGCCAGCAGCTCGGCCGGACAGTATCCCTACGAGCAGTACTTC
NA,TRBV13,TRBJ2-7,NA,CASSLQREQYF,TGTGCCAGCAGCCTCCAGCGGGAGCAGTACTTC
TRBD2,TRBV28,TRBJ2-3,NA,CASRSPGAGAADTQYF,TGTGCCAGCAGATCCCCGGGAGCGGGAGCAGCAGATACGCAGTATTTT
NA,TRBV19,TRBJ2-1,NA,CASSITGTYNEQFF,TGTGCCAGTAGTATAACTGGGACCTACAATGAGCAGTTCTTC
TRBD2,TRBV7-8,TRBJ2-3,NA,CASSRGAGRVTDTQYF,TGTGCCAGCAGCAGAGGGGCAGGGAGGGTAACAGATACGCAGTATTTT
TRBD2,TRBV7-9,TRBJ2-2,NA,CASNSLGVSGRAAELFF,TGTGCCAGCAACAGCTTAGGTGTTAGCGGGAGGGCCGCGGAGCTGTTTTTT
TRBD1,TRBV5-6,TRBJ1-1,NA,CASSFHPTDRGLLNTEAFF,TGTGCCAGCAGCTTCCACCCTACGGACAGGGGGCTTTTGAACACTGAAGCTTTCTTT
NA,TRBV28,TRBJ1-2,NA,CASSLIGNYGYTF,TGTGCCAGCAGTTTAATCGGTAACTATGGCTACACCTTC
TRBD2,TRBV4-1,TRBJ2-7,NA,CASSQEPIASGGSYEQYF,TGCGCCAGCAGCCAAGAGCCCATAGCCAGCGGGGGCTCCTACGAGCAGTACTTC
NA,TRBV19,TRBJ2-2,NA,CASSIMDTGELFF,TGTGCCAGTAGTATTATGGACACCGGGGAGCTGTTTTTT
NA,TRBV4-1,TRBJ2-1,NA,CASSQEGELGYNEQFF,TGCGCCAGCAGCCAAGAAGGGGAGCTAGGGTACAATGAGCAGTTCTTC
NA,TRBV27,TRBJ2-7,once,CASSFARRATYEQYF,TGTGCCAGCAGTTTTGCCCGCAGGGCTACCTACGAGCAGTACTTC
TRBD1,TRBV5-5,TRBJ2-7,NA,CASSFGQGWDEQYF,TGTGCCAGCAGCTTTGGACAGGGTTGGGACGAGCAGTACTTC
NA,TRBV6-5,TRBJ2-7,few,CASSEPGELHEQYF,TGTGCCAGCAGTGAACCAGGGGAGTTACACGAGCAGTACTTC
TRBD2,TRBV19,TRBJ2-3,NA,CASSGLAGALSTDTQYF,TGTGCCAGTAGTGGTCTAGCGGGGGCCCTTAGCACAGATACGCAGTATTTT
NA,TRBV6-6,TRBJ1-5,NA,CASSYPSLDGQPQHF,TGTGCCAGCAGTTATCCATCTTTGGACGGTCAGCCCCAGCATTTT
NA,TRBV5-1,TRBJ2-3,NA,CASSPGDGTDTQYF,TGCGCCAGCAGCCCAGGGGACGGCACAGATACGCAGTATTTT
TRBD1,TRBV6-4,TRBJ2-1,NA,CASSQDRVLTNEQFF,TGTGCCAGCAGCCAGGACAGGGTTTTAACCAATGAGCAGTTCTTC
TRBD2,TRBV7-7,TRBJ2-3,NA,CASSLRPGTSNADTQYF,TGTGCTAGCAGCTTACGTCCTGGGACTAGCAACGCAGATACGCAGTATTTT
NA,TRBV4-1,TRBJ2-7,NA,CASSQGGGSSSSYEQYF,TGCGCCAGCAGCCAAGGGGGGGGCAGCTCGAGCTCCTACGAGCAGTACTTC
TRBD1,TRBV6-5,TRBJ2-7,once,CASSYTRQGDYEQYF,TGTGCCAGCAGTTACACTAGACAGGGGGACTACGAGCAGTACTTC
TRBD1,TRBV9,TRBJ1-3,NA,CASSVEQGLSGNTIYF,TGTGCCAGCAGCGTAGAACAGGGGCTTTCTGGAAACACCATATATTTT
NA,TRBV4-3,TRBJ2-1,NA,CASSQVGGTYNEQFF,TGCGCCAGCAGCCAAGTAGGGGGGACCTACAATGAGCAGTTCTTC
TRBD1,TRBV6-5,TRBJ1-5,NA,CASSYSGQGYQPQHF,TGTGCCAGCAGTTACTCGGGACAGGGATATCAGCCCCAGCATTTT
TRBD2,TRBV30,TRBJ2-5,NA,CAWSGTSGETQYF,TGTGCCTGGAGCGGGACTAGCGGGGAGACCCAGTACTTC
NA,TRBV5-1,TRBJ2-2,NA,CASSLPGRETGELFF,TGCGCCAGCAGCTTACCGGGACGGGAGACCGGGGAGCTGTTTTTT
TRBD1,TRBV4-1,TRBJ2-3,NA,CASSQGTGGADTQYF,TGCGCCAGCAGCCAGGGGACAGGGGGCGCAGATACGCAGTATTTT
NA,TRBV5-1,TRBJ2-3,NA,CASSLAGGPTDTQYF,TGCGCCAGCAGCTTGGCCGGGGGTCCCACAGATACGCAGTATTTT
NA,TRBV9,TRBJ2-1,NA,CASSVGRSYNEQFF,TGTGCCAGCAGCGTAGGCCGGTCGTACAATGAGCAGTTCTTC
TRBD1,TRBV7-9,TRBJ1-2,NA,CASSPGTGTNYGYTF,TGTGCCAGCAGCCCAGGGACAGGGACTAACTATGGCTACACCTTC
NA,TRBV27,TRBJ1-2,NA,CASSPGGDTNYGYTF,TGTGCCAGCAGCCCGGGAGGGGACACTAACTATGGCTACACCTTC
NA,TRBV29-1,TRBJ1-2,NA,CSVELIGQRGYTF,TGCAGCGTTGAATTAATTGGGCAGAGGGGCTACACCTTC
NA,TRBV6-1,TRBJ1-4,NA,CASSEKRNLNEKLFF,TGTGCCAGCAGTGAAAAACGGAACCTTAATGAAAAACTGTTTTTT
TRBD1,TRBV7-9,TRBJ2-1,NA,CASSTNTGVSYNEQFF,TGTGCCAGCAGCACTAACACAGGGGTCTCCTACAATGAGCAGTTCTTC
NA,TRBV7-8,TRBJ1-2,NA,CASSPGPLGDGYTF,TGTGCCAGCAGCCCCGGACCCCTCGGCGACGGCTACACCTTC